This entry describes one TCR beta chain. What it binds is unknown. The data were obtained in a study of T cell responses to AZD1222 COVID-19 vaccine. Overall study results and limits: Two doses of AZD1222 preceded a rise in Spike-specific TCR breadth and depth. After the peak T cell response, and only then, were repertoires sampled. White British ancestry dominated among donors, who included more females, and clonal diversity was possibly underestimated.

Germline CDR1 MDHEN, CDR2 SYDVKM. The CDR3 is 15 residues long. Trimming removed 4 bases from V and 2 bases from J, with 14 bases in between. The repertoire was sequenced with immunoSEQ multiplex PCR; TCRdb's copy has only in-frame clones and lacks some. In the table there are about 150,000 clones, 85% to 90% of which are singletons. Second doses at about 4 or about 12 weeks were pooled. V usage is TRBV28 and J usage is TRBJ1-2; D remains ambiguous. The material sequenced was peripheral blood, taken 28 days after the second AZD1222 dose. The receptor comes from an adult who received the AZD1222 COVID-19 vaccine. The CDR3: CASSSPGGRNYGYTF. CDR3 nucleotide sequence: TGTGCCAGCAGTTCCCCCGGTGGACGGAACTATGGCTACACCTTC.